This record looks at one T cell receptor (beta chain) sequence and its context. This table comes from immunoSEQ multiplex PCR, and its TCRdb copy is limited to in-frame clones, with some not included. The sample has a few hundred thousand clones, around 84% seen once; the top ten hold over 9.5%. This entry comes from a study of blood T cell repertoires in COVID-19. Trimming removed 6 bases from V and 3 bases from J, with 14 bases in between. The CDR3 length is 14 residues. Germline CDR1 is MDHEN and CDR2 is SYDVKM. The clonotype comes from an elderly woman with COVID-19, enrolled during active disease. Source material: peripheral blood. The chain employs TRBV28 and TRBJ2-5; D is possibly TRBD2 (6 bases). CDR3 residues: CASSPAGKKETQYF. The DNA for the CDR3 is TGTGCCAGCAGCCCCGCGGGAAAGAAAGAGACCCAGTACTTC.